This T cell receptor (beta chain) was recovered during a study of T cell responses to AZD1222 COVID-19 vaccine. Broader study findings: Clonal diversity was possibly underestimated, and the donors were mostly white British, with more females. Reportedly, nearly half the spike-specific TCRs target unmutated variant regions.

This clone was seen once. Its specificity is unknown. Using immunoSEQ multiplex PCR, the repertoire was profiled, and TCRdb retains in-frame clones only, with some absent. This table has about 120,000 clones, roughly nine tenths appearing once. The germline V and J ends were trimmed by 1 base and 2 bases, with 12 bases remaining between them. The CDR3 extends over 16 amino acids. Germline CDR1 reads MNHNS; CDR2 reads SASEGT. This chain links TRBV6-1 with TRBJ2-4; D might be TRBD2 (5 bases). Sample: peripheral blood, taken on day 0 of AZD1222 vaccination. This clonotype originated in an adult in good health. CDR3 nucleotides: TGTGCCAGCAGTGAAGTTGGAGGACTGACCAAAAACATTCAGTACTTC. Amino acids: CASSEVGGLTKNIQYF.